Listed below are T cell receptor beta chains from one sample, sequenced in a study of OX40 agonist ivuxolimab in advanced cancers. TCRdb's copy holds only in-frame clones and misses some; the assay was immunoSEQ multiplex PCR. The repertoire holds about 55,000 clones, with 70% to 85% as singletons. The sample in question was CD4+ or CD8+ T cells sorted from blood, obtained in a trial of the OX40 agonist ivuxolimab. The receptors shown here come from an adult with an advanced solid tumor such as melanoma, head and neck, liver or kidney cancer. The CDR3 runs from the conserved cysteine through the conserved F or W. D genes are given only for firm matches. Size is omitted from some rows. Given values are once, few, many or a class for expanded clones.

abundance | j_gene | d_gene | v_gene | CDR3aa | CDR3nt
once | TRBJ2-7 | TRBD1 | TRBV6-6 | CASSYEGDRKQYF | TGTGCCAGCAGTTACGAAGGGGACAGGAAGCAGTACTTC
NA | TRBJ2-5 | TRBD2 | TRBV29-1 | CSATTSLGTQYF | TGCAGCGCTACGACTAGCCTGGGGACCCAGTACTTC
NA | TRBJ2-7 | TRBD2 | TRBV27 | CASSPTGTSGGYEQYF | TGTGCCAGCAGTCCAACCGGGACTAGCGGGGGCTACGAGCAGTACTTC
NA | TRBJ2-3 | NA | TRBV7-3 | CASSLIPSGAGVNTQYF | TGTGCCAGCAGCTTAATCCCCTCTGGGGCCGGGGTAAATACGCAGTATTTT
NA | TRBJ1-2 | NA | TRBV5-1 | CASSVQVSSYGYTF | TGCGCCAGCAGCGTTCAGGTTTCCAGCTATGGCTACACCTTC
NA | TRBJ2-3 | TRBD2 | TRBV7-9 | CASSLGSSGSRTDTQYF | TGTGCCAGCAGCTTAGGGTCTAGCGGGAGTCGCACAGATACGCAGTATTTT
NA | TRBJ1-5 | NA | TRBV6-5 | CASSFTPDQPQHF | TGTGCCAGCAGTTTCACTCCCGATCAGCCCCAGCATTTT
many | TRBJ2-3 | NA | TRBV14 | CATQRGWADTQYF | TGTGCCACCCAAAGGGGGTGGGCAGATACGCAGTATTTT
NA | TRBJ2-7 | NA | TRBV10-1 | CASSESEAPRKGEQYF | TGCGCCAGCAGTGAGTCGGAAGCCCCTAGGAAGGGCGAGCAGTACTTC
few | TRBJ1-6 | NA | TRBV27 | CASTLNRDGSYNSPLHF | TGTGCCAGCACCCTTAACAGGGATGGCTCCTATAATTCACCCCTCCACTTT
NA | TRBJ2-7 | NA | TRBV5-1 | CASSLPGVVGEQYF | TGCGCCAGCAGCTTGCCGGGGGTTGTAGGCGAGCAGTACTTC
NA | TRBJ2-5 | TRBD1 | TRBV28 | CASRARDRGYQETQYF | TGTGCCAGCAGGGCCCGGGACAGGGGGTACCAAGAGACCCAGTACTTC
NA | TRBJ2-1 | NA | TRBV9 | CASSPGSYNEQFF | TGTGCCAGCAGCCCCGGCTCCTACAATGAGCAGTTCTTC
NA | TRBJ1-5 | NA | TRBV18 | CASSPPGGPQPQHF | TGTGCCAGCTCACCACCCGGGGGGCCTCAGCCCCAGCATTTT
NA | TRBJ2-1 | TRBD2 | TRBV7-9 | CASSFVAGGENEQFF | TGTGCCAGCAGCTTCGTAGCGGGGGGGGAGAATGAGCAGTTCTTC
NA | TRBJ2-1 | NA | TRBV5-1 | CASSLVAPPNEQFF | TGCGCCAGCAGCTTGGTGGCCCCCCCCAATGAGCAGTTCTTC
NA | TRBJ1-4 | NA | TRBV28 | CASSAADRFSTNEKLFF | TGTGCCAGCAGTGCAGCGGACAGATTCTCAACTAATGAAAAACTGTTTTTT
NA | TRBJ2-1 | NA | TRBV19 | CASSRTGANEQFF | TGTGCCAGTAGTAGGACGGGGGCTAATGAGCAGTTCTTC
NA | TRBJ1-2 | TRBD1 | TRBV4-1 | CASRPGQTNYGYTF | TGCGCCAGCAGGCCGGGACAGACTAACTATGGCTACACCTTC
NA | TRBJ2-5 | NA | TRBV5-1 | CASSLHRLALTEGKETQYF | TGCGCCAGCAGCTTGCATAGGCTAGCTTTGACCGAGGGGAAAGAGACCCAGTACTTC
NA | TRBJ1-2 | TRBD1 | TRBV5-5 | CASSSGGGYGYTF | TGTGCCAGCAGCTCAGGGGGCGGGTATGGCTACACCTTC
NA | TRBJ2-1 | TRBD2 | TRBV11-2 | CASSRQATSGGSYNEQFF | TGTGCCAGCAGCCGGCAGGCAACTAGCGGGGGGTCCTACAATGAGCAGTTCTTC
few | TRBJ2-7 | NA | TRBV7-2 | CASSLARTYEQYF | TGTGCCAGCAGCTTGGCGAGAACCTACGAGCAGTACTTC
NA | TRBJ2-2 | NA | TRBV19 | CASSIGNTGELFF | TGTGCCAGTAGTATAGGTAACACCGGGGAGCTGTTTTTT
NA | TRBJ1-2 | NA | TRBV4-3 | CASSQRGDLLGGSYTF | TGCGCCAGCAGCCAAAGAGGGGACTTACTGGGGGGTAGCTACACCTTC
NA | TRBJ2-3 | NA | TRBV5-1 | CASSLTPTDTQYF | TGCGCCAGCAGCTTGACTCCCACAGATACGCAGTATTTT
NA | TRBJ1-1 | NA | TRBV2 | CASSEMGRNTEAFF | TGTGCCAGCAGTGAGATGGGGAGAAACACTGAAGCTTTCTTT
NA | TRBJ2-5 | TRBD2 | TRBV7-6 | CASSLGTSGSETQYF | TGTGCCAGCAGCCTCGGGACTAGCGGGAGCGAGACCCAGTACTTC
NA | TRBJ2-1 | TRBD2 | TRBV5-1 | CASSWGLAGAYNEQFF | TGCGCCAGCAGCTGGGGACTAGCGGGAGCCTACAATGAGCAGTTCTTC
few | TRBJ1-2 | TRBD1 | TRBV19 | CASTNPTGYDGYTF | TGTGCCAGTACCAATCCGACAGGGTACGATGGCTACACCTTC
NA | TRBJ2-3 | TRBD2 | TRBV7-2 | CASSLAAGGPDTQYF | TGTGCCAGCAGCTTAGCGGCGGGGGGGCCGGATACGCAGTATTTT
once | TRBJ2-3 | TRBD2 | TRBV19 | CASNPGLAQLGTQYF | TGTGCCAGTAATCCCGGACTAGCGCAGTTGGGTACGCAGTATTTT
few | TRBJ2-7 | NA | TRBV6-5 | CATNNPRAPYEQYF | TGTGCCACCAACAACCCCCGGGCCCCCTACGAGCAGTACTTC
NA | TRBJ1-3 | NA | TRBV18 | CASSPQQGTGNTIYF | TGTGCCAGCTCACCACAACAGGGCACTGGAAACACCATATATTTT
few | TRBJ1-4 | NA | TRBV6-1 | CASSETVNEKLFF | TGTGCCAGCAGTGAAACTGTTAATGAAAAACTGTTTTTT
NA | TRBJ1-6 | TRBD1 | TRBV5-1 | CASSFQGAGNSPLHF | TGCGCCAGCAGCTTCCAGGGGGCTGGAAATTCACCCCTCCACTTT
NA | TRBJ2-7 | TRBD1 | TRBV6-5 | CASRQTGGSYEQYF | TGTGCCAGCAGACAGACAGGGGGCTCTTACGAGCAGTACTTC
NA | TRBJ2-7 | TRBD2 | TRBV27 | CASSPDRGHGLAAGYEQYF | TGTGCCAGCAGTCCAGACAGGGGCCATGGACTAGCGGCAGGATACGAGCAGTACTTC
NA | TRBJ2-5 | TRBD2 | TRBV28 | CASSLYPSGRSQETQYF | TGTGCCAGCAGTTTATACCCTAGCGGGAGGAGTCAAGAGACCCAGTACTTC
NA | TRBJ2-5 | TRBD1 | TRBV28 | CASRRGQKETQYF | TGTGCCAGCAGACGGGGACAGAAAGAGACCCAGTACTTC
few | TRBJ1-5 | NA | TRBV9 | CASSVAPGADQPQHF | TGTGCCAGCAGCGTAGCGCCAGGCGCGGATCAGCCCCAGCATTTT
NA | TRBJ2-5 | NA | TRBV11-2 | CASSLEKTQYF | TGTGCCAGCAGCTTAGAAAAGACCCAGTACTTC
NA | TRBJ1-5 | NA | TRBV10-3 | CAATDSNQPQHF | TGTGCCGCCACCGATAGCAATCAGCCCCAGCATTTT
NA | TRBJ2-2 | NA | TRBV6-5 | CASSPKGKAGELFF | TGTGCCAGCAGTCCCAAGGGGAAGGCCGGGGAGCTGTTTTTT
NA | TRBJ1-1 | TRBD1 | TRBV2 | CASHLSRGYTEAFF | TGTGCCAGCCATTTGAGCAGGGGGTATACTGAAGCTTTCTTT
NA | TRBJ2-3 | TRBD2 | TRBV27 | CASSLPGLAGSTDTQYF | TGTGCCAGCAGTTTACCCGGACTAGCGGGGAGCACAGATACGCAGTATTTT
NA | TRBJ2-7 | NA | TRBV7-7 | CASSSRFSLRRRPYYEQYF | TGTGCCAGCAGCTCAAGATTCTCCCTGCGGCGGAGGCCTTACTACGAGCAGTACTTC
once | TRBJ2-3 | TRBD2 | TRBV5-1 | CASSFSGSTDTQYF | TGCGCCAGCAGCTTTAGCGGGAGCACAGATACGCAGTATTTT
NA | TRBJ1-3 | NA | TRBV19 | CASSIGGSGNTIYF | TGTGCCAGTAGTATCGGGGGAAGTGGAAACACCATATATTTT